The entry below gives a single TCR beta chain sequence along with its context. Its specificity is not known. The entry originates in a study of OX40 agonist ivuxolimab in advanced cancers. Study information: The dose of intravenous ivuxolimab that patients received every 2 weeks ranged from 0.01 to 10 mg/kg. Study-level findings and limits: CD4+ and CD8+ blood T cells expanded clonally by week 6 at 0.1 to 3.0 mg/kg.

CDR1 and CDR2 from the germline V gene are MNHEY and SVGAGI. The CDR3 runs 15 residues. TCRdb's table, derived via immunoSEQ multiplex PCR, lists solely in-frame clones and lacks some. The sample yields under 50,000 clones, almost 80% seen once. This TCR was recovered from an adult with an advanced solid tumor such as melanoma, head and neck, liver or kidney cancer. The chain combines TRBV6-5 with TRBJ2-5; D not resolved. With the DNA end fitting TRBJ2-7 better, the J assignment may be wrong. Material: CD4+ or CD8+ T cells sorted from blood, obtained in a trial of the OX40 agonist ivuxolimab. The CDR3 region is CASRPTPTSDYEQYF. The DNA for the CDR3 is TGTGCCAGCAGACCGACCCCAACCTCGGACTACGAGCAGTACTTC.